Included here is one T cell receptor (beta chain) sequence, with context. Sequenced by immunoSEQ multiplex PCR; TCRdb stores in-frame clones only, minus some. This sample yields around 6,700 clones, of which around 90% are seen a single time; 20% to 25% belongs to the top ten. The CDR3 contains 15 residues. V dropped 2 bases and J dropped 1 base, with 10 bases sitting between them. Germline V gives CDR1 SEHNR, CDR2 FQNEAQ (reference sequence). This sample stems from a study of blood T cell repertoires in COVID-19. This sequence joins TRBV7-9 and TRBJ2-3, with a tentative D call TRBD2 (6 bases). The receptor comes from a human donor in a cohort sampled during active COVID-19. Sequenced material: peripheral blood. In nucleotides, the CDR3 is TGTGCCAGCAGCTTATTGGCGGGGCGCACAGATACGCAGTATTTT. It is translated as CASSLLAGRTDTQYF.